This TCR beta chain was sequenced during a study of graft-versus-host responses after intestinal transplantation (dated by TCRdb to the early 2020s). Broadly, across the study: Multivisceral, liver-intestinal, or isolated intestinal transplants were received by the recipients. After intestinal transplantation, graft-versus-host and host-versus-graft alloreactive T cell clones in the graft, circulation and bone marrow were tracked using bulk TCR-beta CDR3 sequencing. All recipients received anti-thymocyte globulin induction followed by maintenance tacrolimus and steroids for approximately 3 years. Donor T cell macrochimerism was defined as a peak of at least 4% donor T cells among recipient peripheral blood mononuclear cells. A cohort of fewer than 25 intestinal transplant recipients, including one retransplant, was enrolled, and a few patients lacking pretransplant specimens were excluded. Alloreactive clones were identified by sequencing pre-transplant mixed lymphocyte reaction products and comparing them with unstimulated pre-transplant donor and recipient T cells. Samples from a few later patients were sequenced in-house on an Illumina MiSeq with MiXCR processing rather than by the commercial service. The study at large found these results: Conclusions were limited by the relatively low number and heterogeneity of intestinal transplant patients. Peak levels of circulating GvH clones were associated with declines in HvG clones early after transplant. In the allografts of patients with donor T cell macrochimerism, GvH to HvG T cell clonal ratios were high. GvH clones were detected in recipient bone marrow, and some appeared earlier in ileal mucosa or blood, consistent with an intestinal mucosal origin.

Via the germline V gene, CDR1 is MGHRA and CDR2 YSYEKL. Spanning cysteine to phenylalanine, the CDR3 consists of 14 amino acids. The entry retains the CDR3 DNA only, 42 bases that are in frame from base 1. For this chain, trimming is 1 base at the V end and 4 bases at the J end, and the number of junction bases without a gene match is 3. The library was prepared using the immunoSEQ multiplex PCR assay. For most patients, genomic DNA was subjected to high-throughput TCR-beta CDR3 sequencing by Adaptive Biotechnologies. The authors' analysis ran thus. TCR sequencing data were retrieved from Adaptive's ImmunoSEQ software for 15 to 20 patients, whereas three other patients were processed with MiXCR and VDJtools. CDR3 nucleotide sequences shared between donor and recipient were removed because their origin could not be assigned. Alloreactive clones required at least 2-fold expansion over unstimulated cells and minimum CFSE-low frequency of 0.002% (template counts) or 0.001% (read counts). Mappable clones were those detected in sequenced pre-transplant spleen, lymph node, or MLR CFSE-low populations of the donor or recipient. Cumulative frequency of alloreactive clones was calculated as a percentage of all sequences weighted by copy number. TCRdb's version of the immuneACCESS table is confined to in-frame rearrangements and falls short of the full clone set. An unresolved V gene accounts for under half of the shortfall where checked; the remainder is of unknown origin. The V and J calls and clone size come from that table; D and trimming were worked out from the DNA. Present in this sample are around 15,000 clones, 60% to 80% of which were seen just once. Of the sample, about 8% is held by the ten largest clones.

This clone is described as large (0.1 to 1%). Its antigen is currently not known. No base quality information exists; no much larger clone differs at one position. To isolate intraepithelial and lamina propria lymphocytes from graft specimens, dithiothreitol, EDTA incubations and collagenase D digestion were used. Serial intestinal graft biopsy specimens collected up to 600 days after transplant underwent bulk TCR-beta sequencing. Material: ileum tissue, obtained approximately 420 days after intestinal transplant. The rearrangement joined TRBV4-1 to TRBJ1-2; TRBD1 lines up with 7 middle nucleotides. The sequence derives from a human patient who received an intestinal transplant, so some T cells may come from the graft donor. The nucleotide sequence reads as follows: TGCGCCAGCAGCCAAGGGGACAGCTTCTATGGCTACACCTTC. The translation is CASSQGDSFYGYTF.